The subject of this entry is one T cell receptor (beta chain). TCRdb keeps only in-frame clones here, not all; method: immunoSEQ multiplex PCR. In the table there are 650,000 to 750,000 clones, about two thirds of which are singletons. The sample comes from a study of shared clonotypes between healthy human individuals. There are 16 residues in the CDR3. The chain has TRBV21-1 and TRBJ2-7. TRBV21-1 is an annotated pseudogene. The receptor comes from a woman under 40 in good health. Sequencing used memory CD4+ T cells sorted from blood. Documented subset: CD45RA-negative fraction. The CDR3 DNA is TGTGCCAGCAGCAAAGGGATCCTGGGGTCAGACTACGAGCAGTACTTC. Residues: CASSKGILGSDYEQYF.